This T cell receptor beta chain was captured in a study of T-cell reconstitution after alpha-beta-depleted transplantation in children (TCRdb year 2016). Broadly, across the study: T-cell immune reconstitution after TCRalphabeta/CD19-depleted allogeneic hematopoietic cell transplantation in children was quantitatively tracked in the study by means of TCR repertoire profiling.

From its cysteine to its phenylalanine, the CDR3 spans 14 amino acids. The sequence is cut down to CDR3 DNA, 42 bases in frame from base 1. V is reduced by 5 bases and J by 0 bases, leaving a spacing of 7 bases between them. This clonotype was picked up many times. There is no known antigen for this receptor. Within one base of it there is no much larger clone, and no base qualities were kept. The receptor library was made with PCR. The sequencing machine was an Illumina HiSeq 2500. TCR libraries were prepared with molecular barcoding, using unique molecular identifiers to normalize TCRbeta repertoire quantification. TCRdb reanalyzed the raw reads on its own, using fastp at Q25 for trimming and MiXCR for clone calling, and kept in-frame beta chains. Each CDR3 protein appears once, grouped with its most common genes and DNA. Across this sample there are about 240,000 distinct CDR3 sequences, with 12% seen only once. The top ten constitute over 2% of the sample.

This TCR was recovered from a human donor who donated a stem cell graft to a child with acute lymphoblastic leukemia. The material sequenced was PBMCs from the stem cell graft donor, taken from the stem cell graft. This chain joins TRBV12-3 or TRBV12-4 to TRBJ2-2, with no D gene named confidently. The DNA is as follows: TGTGCCAGCAGTACCGACCCGAACACCGGGGAGCTGTTTTTT. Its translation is CASSTDPNTGELFF.